A selection of T cell receptor beta chains follows, all from one sample in a study of T cell responses to AZD1222 COVID-19 vaccine. This table comes from immunoSEQ multiplex PCR, and its TCRdb copy is limited to in-frame clones, with some not included. Altogether 150,000 to 200,000 clones are present, roughly 94% being singletons, with the ten largest covering 1% to 1.5%. Sequencing used peripheral blood, obtained 28 days after the second AZD1222 dose. These receptors were obtained from an adult who received the AZD1222 COVID-19 vaccine. Each CDR3 is given with its conserved first and last residue. The order of the fields is D gene, V gene, J gene, CDR3 length, clone size, CDR3 protein, CDR3 DNA. The D gene is left open where the match is weak. Expanded clones get a size class; other rows say once, few or many, or leave the size out.

>.|TRBV5-4|TRBJ1-1|14|.
CASSLGGGGTEAFF
TGTGCCAGCAGCTTGGGAGGGGGGGGCACTGAAGCTTTCTTT
>TRBD1|TRBV6-5|TRBJ1-1|14|.
CASSLGTGGTEAFF
TGTGCCAGCAGCCTCGGGACAGGGGGCACTGAAGCTTTCTTT
>TRBD1|TRBV2|TRBJ2-1|16|.
CASDRGWTGADNEQFF
TGTGCCAGCGATCGCGGGTGGACAGGGGCCGACAATGAGCAGTTCTTC
>TRBD2|TRBV4-1|TRBJ2-1|14|.
CASSQDKAGGEQFF
TGCGCCAGCAGCCAAGATAAGGCGGGAGGTGAGCAGTTCTTC
>.|TRBV11-2|TRBJ1-1|14|.
CASSLDLTGTEAFF
TGTGCCAGCAGCTTAGATTTGACGGGCACTGAAGCTTTCTTT
>.|TRBV7-9|TRBJ1-1|13|.
CASRLDQNTEAFF
TGTGCCAGCAGATTAGACCAGAACACTGAAGCTTTCTTT
>.|TRBV4-1|TRBJ2-5|16|.
CASSQVGGGFVETQYF
TGCGCCAGCAGCCAAGTTGGGGGCGGCTTTGTGGAGACCCAGTACTTC
>TRBD1|TRBV25-1|TRBJ1-1|13|once
CASSGQGWTEAFF
TGTGCCAGCAGTGGACAGGGATGGACTGAAGCTTTCTTT
>TRBD1|TRBV7-2|TRBJ1-4|15|once
CASSLYRGWDEKLFF
TGTGCCAGCAGCTTATACAGGGGCTGGGATGAAAAACTGTTTTTT
>TRBD1|TRBV10-3|TRBJ2-3|17|.
CAISLKFTGTGWDTQYF
TGTGCCATCAGTCTAAAATTTACCGGGACAGGGTGGGATACGCAGTATTTT
>TRBD1|TRBV7-9|TRBJ1-6|16|.
CASTLGSGTGNSPLHF
TGTGCCAGCACCCTTGGATCCGGGACAGGGAATTCACCCCTCCACTTT
>.|TRBV6-1|TRBJ2-1|14|.
CASSDGPAYNEQFF
TGTGCCAGCAGTGACGGACCCGCCTACAATGAGCAGTTCTTC
>.|TRBV4-3|TRBJ2-2|14|.
CASSQSTVSGELFF
TGCGCCAGCAGCCAAAGTACAGTGTCCGGGGAGCTGTTTTTT
>.|TRBV27|TRBJ2-7|14|.
CASSLSGGYYEQYF
TGTGCCAGCAGTTTAAGCGGCGGATACTACGAGCAGTACTTC
>TRBD1|TRBV28|TRBJ1-1|14|.
CASSLGTARTEAFF
TGTGCCAGCAGTTTAGGGACAGCCCGAACCGAAGCTTTCTTT
>.|TRBV4-1|TRBJ1-5|16|.
CASSQDGGGYDQPQHF
TGCGCCAGCAGCCAAGATGGGGGGGGCTACGATCAGCCCCAGCATTTT
>.|TRBV27|TRBJ2-7|14|.
CASTPLGATYEQYF
TGTGCCAGCACCCCATTGGGAGCCACTTACGAGCAGTACTTC
>TRBD1|TRBV12-3/TRBV12-4|TRBJ1-4|13|.
CASSKDRVGKLFF
TGTGCCAGCAGCAAAGACAGGGTCGGAAAACTGTTTTTT
>.|TRBV2|TRBJ1-1|15|.
CASSEWHLGNTEAFF
TGTGCCAGCAGTGAATGGCATCTTGGGAACACTGAAGCTTTCTTT
>.|TRBV3-1/TRBV3-2|TRBJ2-7|15|.
CASSQVSRLPLEQYF
TGTGCCAGCAGCCAAGTTTCTCGCCTCCCCCTCGAGCAGTACTTC
>TRBD2|TRBV7-2|TRBJ2-1|15|.
CASSALAGVGNEQFF
TGTGCCAGCAGCGCTCTAGCGGGAGTGGGCAATGAGCAGTTCTTC
>.|TRBV4-1|TRBJ1-1|16|.
CASSQGTQSRNTEAFF
TGCGCCAGCAGCCAGGGGACCCAGTCAAGGAACACTGAAGCTTTCTTT
>TRBD2|TRBV6-2/TRBV6-3|TRBJ2-5|17|.
CASSYDRRTSGIETQYF
TGTGCCAGCAGTTACGACCGTAGGACTAGCGGGATAGAGACCCAGTACTTC
>.|TRBV20-1|TRBJ2-3|11|.
CSARGQDTQYF
TGCAGTGCTAGAGGACAAGATACGCAGTATTTT
>.|TRBV3-1/TRBV3-2|TRBJ2-3|13|.
CATKGRLTDTQYF
TGTGCCACAAAGGGGAGGCTCACAGATACGCAGTATTTT
>.|TRBV7-9|TRBJ1-2|15|.
CASSNSRQRVYGYTF
TGTGCCAGCAGCAACTCCAGACAGCGAGTCTATGGCTACACCTTC
>.|TRBV30|TRBJ2-7|12|.
CAWGLGSYEQYF
TGTGCCTGGGGCCTCGGAAGCTACGAGCAGTACTTC
>TRBD2|TRBV4-2|TRBJ2-7|15|.
CASSEELAGGYEQYF
TGTGCCAGCAGCGAAGAACTAGCGGGGGGCTACGAGCAGTACTTC
>.|TRBV7-2|TRBJ1-2|14|.
CASSLSGRGNGYTF
TGTGCCAGCAGCTTATCGGGCAGGGGAAATGGCTACACCTTC
>TRBD1|TRBV6-2/TRBV6-3|TRBJ2-2|17|.
CASSYPMDRGRTGELFF
TGTGCCAGCAGTTACCCTATGGACAGGGGACGCACCGGGGAGCTGTTTTTT
>.|TRBV7-8|TRBJ1-4|16|once
CASSPRDFPAGEKLFF
TGTGCCAGCAGCCCTAGGGACTTTCCTGCCGGGGAAAAACTGTTTTTT
>.|TRBV7-9|TRBJ2-7|15|.
CASSLGSVGNSEQYF
TGTGCCAGCAGCTTAGGATCCGTGGGCAATTCCGAGCAGTACTTC
>.|TRBV4-2|TRBJ2-1|17|.
CASSPVTGASSYNEQFF
TGTGCCAGCAGCCCTGTAACGGGGGCCAGCTCCTACAATGAGCAGTTCTTC
>.|TRBV12-3/TRBV12-4|TRBJ1-5|13|few
CASSLASDQPQHF
TGTGCCAGCAGTTTAGCGTCGGATCAGCCCCAGCATTTT
>TRBD1|TRBV7-3|TRBJ2-2|16|.
CASSSSQGGFAGELFF
TGTGCCAGCAGCTCATCACAGGGGGGTTTTGCCGGGGAGCTGTTTTTT
>.|TRBV29-1|TRBJ2-7|12|once
CSAGLPPGEQYF
TGCAGCGCGGGACTCCCCCCGGGGGAGCAGTACTTC
>TRBD2|TRBV6-5|TRBJ2-7|14|once
CASSLAGGSYEQYF
TGTGCCAGCAGCCTAGCGGGGGGCTCCTACGAGCAGTACTTC
>.|TRBV18|TRBJ1-2|12|.
CASSHGVDGYTF
TGTGCCAGCTCACATGGGGTGGATGGCTACACCTTC
>.|TRBV3-1/TRBV3-2|TRBJ1-4|15|.
CASSQGRQGYEKLFF
TGTGCCAGCAGCCAAGGAAGGCAAGGGTATGAAAAACTGTTTTTT
>.|TRBV5-6|TRBJ1-2|13|.
CASSLVIRVGYTF
TGTGCCAGCAGCTTGGTTATCAGGGTTGGCTACACCTTC
>TRBD1|TRBV28|TRBJ1-4|16|.
CASSLGGGQRNEKLFF
TGTGCCAGCAGTTTAGGGGGGGGACAGAGGAATGAAAAACTGTTTTTT
>.|TRBV30|TRBJ2-1|15|once
CAWRGVGRPYNEQFF
TGTGCCTGGAGGGGGGTCGGACGACCCTACAATGAGCAGTTCTTC
>.|TRBV12-5|TRBJ1-2|14|.
CASGPGMGESGYTF
TGTGCTAGTGGTCCAGGAATGGGGGAGTCGGGCTACACCTTC
>.|TRBV10-1|TRBJ2-7|13|.
CARQVLEPYEQYF
TGCGCCCGCCAGGTCCTAGAACCCTACGAGCAGTACTTC
>TRBD1|TRBV3-1/TRBV3-2|TRBJ1-2|15|.
CASSPGGQSFYGYTF
TGTGCCAGCAGCCCCGGGGGACAGAGCTTCTATGGCTACACCTTC
>.|TRBV7-9|TRBJ2-2|15|.
CASSLASLSTGELFF
TGTGCCAGCAGCTTAGCGAGCCTTTCCACCGGGGAGCTGTTTTTT
>.|TRBV2|TRBJ2-2|14|.
CASGIGLNTGELFF
TGTGCCAGCGGTATCGGGCTGAACACCGGGGAGCTGTTTTTT
>.|TRBV5-5|TRBJ1-5|13|.
CASSLAGNQPQHF
TGTGCCAGCAGCTTGGCAGGCAATCAGCCCCAGCATTTT
>.|TRBV4-1|TRBJ2-3|14|.
CASSQAPGTDTQYF
TGCGCCAGCAGCCAGGCACCGGGAACAGATACGCAGTATTTT
>.|TRBV11-3|TRBJ1-1|13|.
CASSGGGETEAFF
TGTGCCAGCAGCGGGGGGGGCGAAACTGAAGCTTTCTTT
>.|TRBV21-1|TRBJ2-7|15|.
CASSMTSGGSYEQYF
TGTGCCAGCAGCATGACTAGCGGGGGATCCTACGAGCAGTACTTC
>.|TRBV2|TRBJ1-4|15|.
CASRKEGVGNEKLFF
TGTGCCAGCAGGAAGGAGGGCGTTGGTAATGAAAAACTGTTTTTT
>.|TRBV7-9|TRBJ1-1|14|.
CASSRFAADTEAFF
TGTGCCAGCAGCCGGTTCGCAGCGGACACTGAAGCTTTCTTT